Following are 23 T cell receptor beta chains from one sample sequenced in a study of shared clonotypes between healthy human individuals. Assay: immunoSEQ multiplex PCR; the TCRdb copy retains only in-frame clones and omits some. The sample carries 2 million to 2.5 million clones, approximately 94% recorded once. The sequencing input was naive CD4+ T cells sorted from blood. Subset reported: CD45RA+ positively selected. These receptors were collected from a man younger than 30 in good health.

V gene TRBV18 combines with J gene TRBJ2-1; tentative D call: TRBD2 (5 bases). Between the trimmed V and J ends, which lost 4 bases and 4 bases, there was a span of 8 bases. CDR1 KGHSH and CDR2 LQKENI come from the germline V gene. This CDR3 has 13 amino acids. In nucleotides, the CDR3 is TGTGCCAGCTCACAAGCGGCGTACAATGAGCAGTTCTTC. Its translation: CASSQAAYNEQFF.

The J gene is TRBJ2-1, the V gene TRBV4-3; TRBD2 agrees at 9 bases. J was trimmed by 7 bases and V by 1 base; bases with no gene match: 14. The CDR3 runs to 18 residues. Germline-derived CDR1 and CDR2 are LGHNA and YSLEER. The CDR3 is CASSQARDFPGLANEQFF. For the CDR3, the DNA is TGCGCCAGCAGCCAAGCGAGGGATTTCCCGGGACTAGCAAATGAGCAGTTCTTC.

The chain recombines TRBV7-8 with TRBJ1-1; D remains ambiguous. Germline V gene data show CDR1 as SGHVS and CDR2 as FQNEAQ. V lost 3 bases and J lost 0, with 8 bases in between. The CDR3 loop spans 14 amino acids. The CDR3 region is CASSFNSLNTEAFF. In DNA form, the CDR3 reads TGTGCCAGCAGCTTTAACAGTTTGAACACTGAAGCTTTCTTT.

The CDR3 loop reads CASKGGSSGNTIYF. DNA of the CDR3: TGTGCCAGCAAGGGGGGGAGCTCTGGAAACACCATATATTTT. The chain joins TRBV2 to TRBJ1-3; D is possibly TRBD1 (6 bases). The CDR3 loop spans 14 amino acids. V lost 7 bases and J 0 bases, leaving 10 bases between the germline ends. Germline CDR1 is SNHLY and CDR2 is FYNNEI. Looking up the rest from reference TRBV2 and TRBJ1-3 gives the full variable domain: EPEVTQTPSHQVTQMGQEVILRCVPISNHLYFYWYRQILGQKVEFLVSFYNNEISEKSEIFDDQFSVERPDGSNFTLKIRSTKLEDSAMYFCASKGGSSGNTIYFGEGSWLTVV.

To note about this clone: The same CDR3 arises from other DNA sequences in this sample as well. The chain employs TRBV10-3 and TRBJ1-5; D is uncertain. V lost 4 bases and J 1 base, leaving 5 bases between the germline ends. CDR3 length: 13 residues. Germline assignment: CDR1 ENHRY and CDR2 SYGVKD. Written as DNA, the CDR3 is TGTGCCATCAGTGGTGGAAGCAATCAGCCCCAGCATTTT. Protein sequence: CAISGGSNQPQHF.

J is TRBJ2-5 and V is TRBV30; a weak D match, TRBD2 (6 bases). This CDR3 is built from 14 residues. Looked up from germline, CDR1 is GTSNPN and CDR2 is SVGIG (reference sequence). The ends were cut back, 3 bases at V and 2 bases at J, with 13 bases in the middle. CDR3 nucleotide sequence: TGTGCCTGGAGGGCCGGGAGCCATCAAGAGACCCAGTACTTC. Protein: CAWRAGSHQETQYF.

The genes are TRBV30 and TRBJ2-7, with D perhaps matching TRBD1 (6 bases). The CDR3 sequence is 14 residues long. The V end lost 1 base, the J end lost 4 bases, and 14 bases lay between the germline ends. CDR1 is GTSNPN and CDR2 is SVGIG in the germline V gene (reference sequence). The CDR3 sequence: CAWSEAPGDYEQYF. CDR3 nucleotides: TGTGCCTGGAGTGAGGCCCCAGGGGATTACGAGCAGTACTTC.

For this clone: The same CDR3 can be traced to other DNA sequences in this sample. V usage is TRBV5-4 and J usage is TRBJ2-7; 13 nucleotides align to TRBD2. The CDR3 has 16 residues. Trimming at V came to 0 bases and at J to 1 base, leaving 1 base not matched to a gene. Germline assignment: CDR1 SGHNT and CDR2 YYREEE (reference sequence). CDR3 sequence reads: CASSLGGLAGSYEQYF. The CDR3 DNA is TGTGCCAGCAGCTTGGGGGGACTAGCGGGATCCTACGAGCAGTACTTC.

V and J are TRBV5-6 and TRBJ2-7; D is perhaps TRBD2 (5 bases). V lost 4 bases, J lost 7 bases, and 24 bases lay in between. Per germline, CDR1 SGHDT and CDR2 YYEEEE. The CDR3 extends over 16 amino acids. The CDR3 DNA follows: TGTGCCAGCAGCCGGAGGTCGGCATCGGGGAGAGGAGAGCAGTACTTC. Translated: CASSRRSASGRGEQYF.

CDR3 bases: TGTGCCACCCATCCCCGTCAAATTAACTACGAGCAGTACTTC. Translation gives CATHPRQINYEQYF. V is TRBV2 and J is TRBJ2-7; D not resolved. CDR3 length: 14 residues. V was pared by 10 bases and J by 3 bases, with 19 bases between. Germline loops: CDR1 SNHLY, CDR2 FYNNEI.

The chain employs TRBV5-4 and TRBJ2-3; 7 nucleotides match TRBD1. Germline loops: CDR1 SGHNT, CDR2 YYREEE (reference sequence). V lost 4 bases and J lost 1; bases outside the gene matches: 15. The CDR3 has 18 amino acids. This chain's CDR3 is CASSPRDRATLGTDTQYF. CDR3 sequence (DNA): TGTGCCAGCAGCCCCCGGGACAGAGCGACCCTTGGCACAGATACGCAGTATTTT. Filled out from reference TRBV5-4 and TRBJ2-3, the complete variable domain reads ETGVTQSPTHLIKTRGQQVTLRCSSQSGHNTVSWYQQALGQGPQFIFQYYREEENGRGNFPPRFSGLQFPNYSSELNVNALELDDSALYLCASSPRDRATLGTDTQYFGPGTRLTVL.

The chain couples TRBV9 to TRBJ2-7, with 7 bases matching TRBD1. With 3 bases clipped from V and 4 bases from J, the junction kept 10 bases outside the gene matches. The germline gives CDR1 SGDLS, CDR2 YYNGEE. The CDR3 is 15 amino acids. CDR3 region: CASSAYRGNGYEQYF. For the CDR3, the DNA is TGTGCCAGCAGCGCGTACAGGGGAAACGGGTACGAGCAGTACTTC.

The rearrangement uses TRBV27 and TRBJ1-2, with 9 bases that match TRBD1. The CDR3 has 15 residues. Germline V gene data show CDR1 as MNHEY and CDR2 as SMNVEV (reference sequence). With V trimmed by 5 bases and J by 5 bases, 9 bases remained unmatched. The CDR3 loop is CASSATDRGWYGYTF. The CDR3 region has the DNA TGTGCCAGCAGTGCTACGGACAGGGGTTGGTATGGCTACACCTTC.

Worth noting for this clone: Other DNA sequences in the same sample also yield this CDR3. This chain uses TRBV19 with TRBJ1-5; D uncertain. Germline V gene data show CDR1 as LNHDA and CDR2 as SQIVND (reference sequence). CDR3 size: 11 residues. The V and J ends lost 8 bases and 2 bases respectively, with 4 bases between them. CDR3 nucleotides: TGTGCCAGTGGCCGCAATCAGCCCCAGCATTTT. Residues: CASGRNQPQHF.

To note about this clone: This sample also contains other DNA sequences that code for the same CDR3. The J gene is TRBJ1-1, the V gene TRBV29-1; D is unclear. Per the germline V gene, CDR1 is SQVTM and CDR2 is ANQGSEA. The CDR3 has 12 amino acids. The V end lost 4 bases, the J end lost 0 bases, and 6 bases lay between the germline ends. The CDR3 sequence is CSVVQLNTEAFF. In nucleotides, the CDR3 is TGCAGCGTTGTTCAATTGAACACTGAAGCTTTCTTT.

This chain uses TRBV7-2 with TRBJ2-5; 9 positions match TRBD2. The CDR3 runs to 18 residues. Germline trimming cut 5 bases from V and 2 bases from J; bases unmatched to any gene: 15. CDR1 and CDR2 (germline): SGHTA, FQGNSA. In DNA, the CDR3 is TGTGCCAGCAGCCCCTTTCAAGGGACTAGCAACTCTCAAGAGACCCAGTACTTC. This translates into CASSPFQGTSNSQETQYF. Supplemented by reference TRBV7-2 and TRBJ2-5, the full variable domain reads GAGVSQSPSNKVTEKGKDVELRCDPISGHTALYWYRQSLGQGLEFLIYFQGNSAPDKSGLPSDRFSAERTGGSVSTLTIQRTQQEDSAVYLCASSPFQGTSNSQETQYFGPGTRLLVL.

This chain uses TRBV6-5 with TRBJ2-1, with TRBD2 as a possible D gene (5 bases). The germline V and J ends were trimmed by 5 bases and 7 bases, with 18 bases remaining between them. The CDR3 sequence is 15 residues long. Per the germline V gene, CDR1 is MNHEY and CDR2 is SVGAGI. The chain's CDR3 is CASSKGEVGNNEQFF. The CDR3, as DNA: TGTGCCAGCAGTAAGGGAGAGGTCGGCAATAATGAGCAGTTCTTC.

This sequence joins TRBV6-5 and TRBJ2-3; D remains ambiguous. The V gene's germline CDR1 is MNHEY and CDR2 SVGAGI. CDR3 length: 11 residues. Trimming shortened V by 1 base and J by 6 bases, and 2 bases separated the two germline ends. CDR3 sequence reads: CASSYFDTQYF. DNA of the CDR3: TGTGCCAGCAGTTACTTTGATACGCAGTATTTT.

The chain uses TRBV9 and TRBJ2-3; 12 bases line up with TRBD2. V trimming: 3 bases; J trimming: 0 bases; junction bases outside the gene matches: 2. Germline-derived CDR1 and CDR2 are SGDLS and YYNGEE. This CDR3 has 16 amino acids. CDR3 DNA sequence: TGTGCCAGCAGCGCTAGCGGGGGGGCTAGCACAGATACGCAGTATTTT. Its protein product is CASSASGGASTDTQYF. Full variable domain (outside the CDR3, taken from reference TRBV9 and TRBJ2-3): DSGVTQTPKHLITATGQRVTLRCSPRSGDLSVYWYQQSLDQGLQFLIQYYNGEERAKGNILERFSAQQFPDLHSELNLSSLELGDSALYFCASSASGGASTDTQYFGPGTRLTVL.

The sample holds one count of this clone. The chain carries TRBV19 and TRBJ1-1; D perhaps matches TRBD1 (5 bases). CDR1 and CDR2 from the germline V gene are LNHDA and SQIVND (reference sequence). The CDR3 extends over 14 amino acids. Between the trimmed V and J ends, which lost 9 bases and 6 bases, there was a span of 20 bases. CDR3 sequence (DNA): TGTGCCAGCAAGAACGGGGGGGTGAGTCCTGAAGCTTTCTTT. It codes for CASKNGGVSPEAFF.

The chain is built from TRBV29-1 and TRBJ2-7, with D possibly TRBD1 on 6 matching bases. CDR1 and CDR2 (germline): SQVTM, ANQGSEA. This CDR3 contains 14 residues. Trimming shortened V by 7 bases and J by 9 bases, and 25 bases separated the two germline ends. The CDR3: CSAGTTTTPTGQYF. The CDR3 region has the DNA TGCAGCGCGGGGACAACCACTACCCCTACGGGGCAGTACTTC.

The rearrangement joins TRBV9 to TRBJ2-2, with TRBD2 identical over 13 bases. V was pared by 3 bases and J by 5 bases, with 1 base of the junction left unmatched. The CDR3 has 15 amino acids. Germline values: CDR1 SGDLS, CDR2 YYNGEE. CDR3 protein: CASSATSGGTGELFF. CDR3 in DNA: TGTGCCAGCAGCGCGACTAGCGGGGGGACCGGGGAGCTGTTTTTT.

The rearrangement uses TRBV18 and TRBJ1-6; D is possibly TRBD1 (6 bases). The germline V gene encodes CDR1 KGHSH and CDR2 LQKENI. Deletions cut 4 bases from V and 3 bases from J, with 10 bases between. CDR3 length equals 15 residues. CDR3 in DNA: TGTGCCAGCTCACTCGGACAGAACTATAATTCACCCCTCCACTTT. As protein: CASSLGQNYNSPLHF. Complete variable domain (other parts from reference TRBV18 and TRBJ1-6): NAGVMQNPRHLVRRRGQEARLRCSPMKGHSHVYWYRQLPEEGLKFMVYLQKENIIDESGMPKERFSAEFPKEGPSILRIQQVVRGDSAAYFCASSLGQNYNSPLHFGNGTRLTVT.